Each of the 20 T cell receptor beta chains below was sequenced from the same sample in a study of tumor-infiltrating lymphocytes in localized non-small cell lung cancer. Sequenced by immunoSEQ multiplex PCR; TCRdb stores in-frame clones only, minus some. Among more than 6,000 clones listed, around 70% were seen once. The sample taken for sequencing was lung tumor tissue. The receptor set was obtained from a human donor with non-small cell lung cancer.

This chain connects TRBV5-4 to TRBJ2-1, with 8 bases that match TRBD2. Germline V gene sequence: CDR1 SGHNT, CDR2 YYREEE (reference sequence). The CDR3 is 13 amino acids. J was trimmed by 10 bases and V by 3 bases; bases with no gene match: 6. CDR3 in amino acids: CASSSGTSGEQFF. CDR3 DNA: TGTGCCAGCAGCTCCGGGACTAGTGGAGAGCAGTTCTTC.

The chain couples TRBV6-5 to TRBJ1-2; D ambiguous. The CDR3 runs 11 residues. V lost 8 bases and J lost 5, with 9 bases in between. Germline loops: CDR1 MNHEY, CDR2 SVGAGI. In DNA, the CDR3 is TGTGCCAGCGGGTGGAAATATGGCTACACCTTC. Translated, it gives CASGWKYGYTF.

This sequence joins TRBV27 and TRBJ1-2, with D possibly being TRBD1 (5 bases). Germline CDR1 is MNHEY and CDR2 is SMNVEV (reference sequence). The V and J ends lost 5 bases and 4 bases respectively, with 23 bases between them. This CDR3 has 17 amino acids. CDR3 amino acids: CASSRARGSGRGYGYTF. In nucleotides, the CDR3 is TGTGCCAGCAGTCGTGCCCGGGGCTCCGGGAGAGGCTATGGCTACACCTTC.

The chain joins TRBV27 to TRBJ2-3; 8 bases agree with TRBD2. With V trimmed by 3 bases and J by 2 bases, 10 bases remained unmatched. CDR3 length: 17 residues. Per germline, CDR1 MNHEY and CDR2 SMNVEV (reference sequence). The CDR3 spells CASSLGGSGDPTDTQYF. In DNA, the CDR3 is TGTGCCAGCAGTTTGGGGGGTAGCGGGGACCCCACAGATACGCAGTATTTT.

This chain links TRBV9 with TRBJ2-4; a weak D match, TRBD2 (7 bases). This CDR3 region has 17 residues. The V end lost 1 base, the J end lost 8 bases, and 22 bases lay between the germline ends. Per germline, CDR1 SGDLS and CDR2 YYNGEE. The CDR3 reads CASSVTGRREFSDIQYF. In nucleotides, the CDR3 is TGTGCCAGCAGCGTAACAGGGAGGCGGGAGTTTTCGGACATTCAGTACTTC.

The rearrangement uses TRBV4-3 and TRBJ2-7; no reliable D call. This CDR3 spans 16 amino acids. V lost 0 bases and J lost 4, with 16 bases in between. Germline lookup yields CDR1 LGHNA and CDR2 YSLEER. This CDR3 reads CASSQDLHSWGYEQYF. DNA for the CDR3: TGCGCCAGCAGCCAAGATCTCCACTCCTGGGGTTACGAGCAGTACTTC.

This chain uses TRBV5-1 with TRBJ2-2, with 9 bases lining up with TRBD2. The junction had 10 bases not matched to a gene; V was cut back by 3 bases and J by 4 bases. Per germline, CDR1 SGHRS and CDR2 YFSETQ. The CDR3 contains 17 residues. The CDR3 reads CASSSLAGGPLTGELFF. DNA of the CDR3: TGCGCCAGCAGCTCCCTGGCGGGGGGGCCACTCACCGGGGAGCTGTTTTTT.

The rearrangement joins TRBV10-2 to TRBJ1-1, with D hard to call. Looked up from germline, CDR1 is WSHSY and CDR2 is SAAADI. CDR3 length: 12 residues. Deletions cut 8 bases from V and 4 bases from J, with 11 bases between. The CDR3 loop reads CASLGGFTEAFF. CDR3 coding DNA: TGCGCCAGCCTGGGAGGTTTCACTGAAGCTTTCTTT.

V usage is TRBV6-4 and J usage is TRBJ2-7; unclear D gene. The CDR3 runs 15 residues. In germline, CDR1 is MRHNA, CDR2 SNTAGT. V was cut by 10 bases and J by 2 bases, with 21 bases left in between. The chain's CDR3 is CAIEGWLHSPYEQYF. The CDR3 nucleotides are TGTGCCATCGAAGGGTGGCTACATTCCCCCTACGAGCAGTACTTC.

This clone appeared a single time. The rearrangement uses TRBV29-1 and TRBJ2-1, with D possibly being TRBD1 or TRBD2 (5 bases each). Trimming removed 3 bases at V and 9 bases at J, with 21 bases between. Germline-derived CDR1 and CDR2 are SQVTM and ANQGSEA. CDR3 size: 15 residues. CDR3 loop: CSVEPPRAGTGEQFF. The CDR3 DNA reads as TGCAGCGTTGAGCCCCCGCGAGCCGGGACCGGTGAGCAGTTCTTC.

V and J are TRBV7-9 and TRBJ1-3; 10 bases are shared with TRBD1. The trim removed 7 bases at V and 6 bases at J, leaving 6 bases unmatched. The CDR3 is made up of 14 amino acids. CDR1 is SEHNR, CDR2 FQNEAQ, per germline (reference sequence). The DNA of the CDR3 is TGTGCCAGCAACCCAGGACAGGGGGAAAACACCATATATTTT. Translating gives CASNPGQGENTIYF.

The chain combines TRBV15 with TRBJ1-4, with D maybe TRBD1 (6 bases). Trimming shortened V by 1 base and J by 8 bases, and 14 bases separated the two germline ends. CDR3 size: 15 residues. Germline CDR1 and CDR2: LNHNV and YYDKDF (reference sequence). The CDR3 DNA reads TGTGCCACCAGCAGAGGCCTAGGGGGTGGCGAAAAACTGTTTTTT. It encodes CATSRGLGGGEKLFF.

V usage is TRBV7-3 and J usage is TRBJ1-1, with D perhaps matching TRBD1 (5 bases). The CDR3 spans 14 residues. V was shortened by 0 bases and J by 5 bases, with 10 bases between the two germline ends. CDR1 is SGHTA and CDR2 is FQGTGA in the germline V gene. CDR3 nucleotide sequence: TGTGCCAGCAGCTTAACACGGGGGGAAACTGAAGCTTTCTTT. This sequence encodes CASSLTRGETEAFF.

A few counts support this clone. This rearrangement joins TRBV25-1 to TRBJ1-4; 7 bases line up with TRBD1. The CDR3 has 16 residues. Germline V gene lookup returns CDR1 MGHDK and CDR2 SYGVNS. V lost 11 bases to trimming and J lost 8 bases; unmatched junction nucleotides: 20. The CDR3 DNA follows: TGTGCCTCGGCCCGCCAGGGGGGCCCGGGAGAGGAAAAACTGTTTTTT. Encoded protein: CASARQGGPGEEKLFF.

V is TRBV20-1 and J is TRBJ2-5, with D unresolved. Germline CDR1 DFQATT, CDR2 SNEGSKA (reference sequence). This CDR3 has 11 residues. Between the trimmed V and J ends, which lost 1 base and 5 bases, there was a span of 5 bases. The CDR3 coding sequence is TGCAGTGCTAGAGGTGGGGAGACCCAGTACTTC. This encodes CSARGGETQYF.

The chain carries TRBV9 and TRBJ1-3; a weak D match, TRBD1 (6 bases). Germline V gives CDR1 SGDLS, CDR2 YYNGEE. The CDR3 spans 14 residues. V was trimmed by 0 bases and J by 4 bases, leaving 8 bases between them. CDR3 bases: TGTGCCAGCAGCGTAGGGACAGAGGGAAACACCATATATTTT. Translation gives CASSVGTEGNTIYF. The full variable domain, completed using reference TRBV9 and TRBJ1-3, is DSGVTQTPKHLITATGQRVTLRCSPRSGDLSVYWYQQSLDQGLQFLIQYYNGEERAKGNILERFSAQQFPDLHSELNLSSLELGDSALYFCASSVGTEGNTIYFGEGSWLTVV.

The chain carries TRBV19 and TRBJ1-1, with D unclear. V was shortened by 5 bases and J by 3 bases, with 13 bases between the two germline ends. Germline V gene sequence: CDR1 LNHDA, CDR2 SQIVND (reference sequence). This CDR3 is built from 14 residues. CDR3 DNA: TGTGCCAGTAGTGACCGTTGGGGTTACACTGAAGCTTTCTTT. Encoded protein: CASSDRWGYTEAFF.

The chain carries TRBV2 and TRBJ1-1; the match to TRBD1 covers 7 bases. Germline V gene data show CDR1 as SNHLY and CDR2 as FYNNEI. The J segment lost 0 bases and the V segment lost 7 bases, leaving 5 bases of the junction unmatched. This CDR3 comprises 14 residues. CDR3 coding DNA: TGTGCCAGCACCCGACAGGGCATGAACACTGAAGCTTTCTTT. Its translation: CASTRQGMNTEAFF.

The chain carries TRBV5-1 and TRBJ2-4, with D maybe TRBD1 (5 bases). The CDR3 has 15 amino acids. Germline V gene data show CDR1 as SGHRS and CDR2 as YFSETQ. The ends were cut back, 4 bases at V and 1 base at J, with 12 bases in the middle. In DNA, the CDR3 is TGCGCCAGCAGCACATCAGGGTTGGCCAAAAACATTCAGTACTTC. The encoded protein is CASSTSGLAKNIQYF.

The genes are TRBV18 and TRBJ1-4, with 9 nucleotides matching TRBD1. Germline V gene sequence: CDR1 KGHSH, CDR2 LQKENI. V was clipped by 3 bases and J by 3 bases; unmatched bases: 5. The CDR3 spans 16 residues. CDR3 sequence reads: CASSPGQGLANEKLFF. In DNA form, the CDR3 reads TGTGCCAGCTCACCCGGACAGGGGCTTGCTAATGAAAAACTGTTTTTT.